This TCR beta chain was sequenced during a study of blood T cell repertoires in COVID-19. Some clones are missing from TCRdb's copy, which holds only in-frame ones; the method was immunoSEQ multiplex PCR. The data hold 200,000 to 300,000 clones, with 90% observed a single time. V was trimmed by 0 bases and J by 2 bases, leaving 11 bases between them. Germline V gene data show CDR1 as SGHKS and CDR2 as YYEKEE (reference sequence). The CDR3 loop spans 15 amino acids. The rearrangement uses TRBV5-5 and TRBJ1-2, with a tentative D call TRBD1 (5 bases). The material sequenced was PBMCs or T cells enriched from blood (not recorded which). This TCR was recovered from a man aged 45-60 years who had been exposed to COVID-19. The CDR3 protein is CASSLAGPGNYGYTF. As DNA, the CDR3 is TGTGCCAGCAGCTTGGCAGGGCCCGGGAACTATGGCTACACCTTC.